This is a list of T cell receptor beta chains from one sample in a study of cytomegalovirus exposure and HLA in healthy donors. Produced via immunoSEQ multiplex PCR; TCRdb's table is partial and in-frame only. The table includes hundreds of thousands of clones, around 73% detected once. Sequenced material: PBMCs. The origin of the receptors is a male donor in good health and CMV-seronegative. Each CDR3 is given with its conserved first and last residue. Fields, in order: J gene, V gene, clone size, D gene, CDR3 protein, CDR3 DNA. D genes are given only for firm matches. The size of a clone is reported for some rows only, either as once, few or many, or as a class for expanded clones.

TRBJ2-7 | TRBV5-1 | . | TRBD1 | CASARTGSYEQYF | TGCGCCAGTGCTAGGACAGGGAGCTACGAGCAGTACTTC
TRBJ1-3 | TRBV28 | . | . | CASRGQLSGNTIYF | TGTGCCAGCAGAGGACAGCTCTCTGGAAACACCATATATTTT
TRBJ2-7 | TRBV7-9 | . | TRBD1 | CASRGQGADEQYF | TGTGCCAGCAGAGGACAGGGGGCAGATGAGCAGTACTTC
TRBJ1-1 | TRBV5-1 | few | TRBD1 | CASSLARGQTEAFF | TGCGCCAGCAGCTTGGCGAGGGGGCAGACTGAAGCTTTCTTT
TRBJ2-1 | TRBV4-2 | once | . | CASSQVGRERGEQFF | TGTGCCAGCAGCCAAGTTGGTCGGGAGAGGGGTGAGCAGTTCTTC
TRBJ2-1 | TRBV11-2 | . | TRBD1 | CASSFRTGLWDNEQFF | TGTGCCAGCAGCTTCCGGACAGGGCTCTGGGACAATGAGCAGTTCTTC
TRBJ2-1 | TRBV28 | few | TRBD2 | CASSPAKFSGRANEQFF | TGTGCCAGCAGTCCGGCCAAATTTAGCGGGAGGGCCAATGAGCAGTTCTTC
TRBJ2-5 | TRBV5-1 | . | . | CASSLEETQYF | TGCGCCAGCAGCCTCGAAGAGACCCAGTACTTC
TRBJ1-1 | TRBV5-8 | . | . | CASSFYRVGTEAFF | TGTGCCAGCAGCTTTTACAGGGTTGGTACTGAAGCTTTCTTT
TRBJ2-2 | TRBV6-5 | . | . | CASSGARAGELFF | TGTGCCTCTTCGGGAGCCAGGGCCGGGGAGCTGTTTTTT
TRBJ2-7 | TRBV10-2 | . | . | CASSPGVGRKDEQYF | TGCGCCAGCAGTCCCGGGGTGGGGAGAAAGGACGAGCAGTACTTC
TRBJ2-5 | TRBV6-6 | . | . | CASSYSPVEEQYF | TGTGCCAGCAGTTACTCCCCGGTGGAGGAGCAGTACTTC
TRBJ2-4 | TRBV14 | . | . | CASSLGDGQAKNIQYF | TGTGCCAGCAGCCTGGGAGACGGGCAAGCCAAAAACATTCAGTACTTC
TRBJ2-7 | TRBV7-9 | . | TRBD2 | CSSSLALGGGAYEQYF | TGTTCCAGCAGCTTAGCGCTGGGCGGGGGTGCCTACGAGCAGTACTTC
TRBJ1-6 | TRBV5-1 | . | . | CASSLGQGRVPLHF | TGCGCCAGCAGCTTGGGGCAGGGCAGAGTTCCCCTCCACTTT
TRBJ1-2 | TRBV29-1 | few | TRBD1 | CSAPLGGQGIGYTF | TGCAGCGCCCCCCTGGGGGGACAGGGAATAGGCTACACCTTC
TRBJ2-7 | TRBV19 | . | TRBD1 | CASSAATGYEQYF | TGTGCCAGTAGTGCCGCGACAGGGTACGAGCAGTACTTC
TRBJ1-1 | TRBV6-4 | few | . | CASSAQEFTEAFF | TGTGCCAGCAGTGCTCAAGAGTTCACTGAAGCTTTCTTT
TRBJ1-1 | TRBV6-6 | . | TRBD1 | CASTTGGTLNTEAFF | TGTGCCAGCACCACAGGGGGCACTTTGAACACTGAAGCTTTCTTT
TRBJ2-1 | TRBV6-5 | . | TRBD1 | CASNNRGAGEQFF | TGTGCCAGCAACAACAGGGGTGCAGGCGAGCAGTTCTTC
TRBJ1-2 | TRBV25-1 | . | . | CASKAAGESYGYTF | TGTGCCAGCAAGGCGGCAGGGGAAAGTTATGGCTACACCTTC
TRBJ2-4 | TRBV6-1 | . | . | CASSEETGVKNIQYF | TGTGCCAGCAGTGAAGAGACAGGTGTCAAAAACATTCAGTACTTC
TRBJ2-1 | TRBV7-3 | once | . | CASSLDGKSYNEQFF | TGTGCCAGCAGCTTAGACGGGAAATCCTACAATGAGCAGTTCTTC
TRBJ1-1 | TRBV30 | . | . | CAWRSALNTEAFF | TGTGCCTGGAGGAGCGCCTTGAACACTGAAGCTTTCTTT
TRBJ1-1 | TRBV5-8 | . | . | CASTIHRRRNTEAFF | TGTGCCAGCACGATTCATCGGCGGAGGAACACTGAAGCTTTCTTT
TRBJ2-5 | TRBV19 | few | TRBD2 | CASSRGLAGGRETQYF | TGTGCCAGTAGTCGGGGACTAGCGGGAGGCCGAGAGACCCAGTACTTC
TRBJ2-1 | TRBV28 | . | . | CASTGGEGRNEQFF | TGTGCCAGCACGGGCGGAGAAGGGAGGAATGAGCAGTTCTTC
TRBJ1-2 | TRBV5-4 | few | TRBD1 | CASSQQTGGIYGYTF | TGTGCCAGCAGCCAGCAGACAGGGGGCATCTATGGCTACACCTTC
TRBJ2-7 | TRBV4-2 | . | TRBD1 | CASSSRSGTGFYEQYF | TGTGCCAGCAGCTCCCGTTCCGGGACAGGTTTCTACGAGCAGTACTTC
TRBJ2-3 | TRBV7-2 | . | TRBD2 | CASSLVAGTDTQYF | TGTGCCAGCAGCTTGGTAGCGGGAACAGATACGCAGTATTTT
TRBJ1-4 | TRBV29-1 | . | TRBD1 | CSVSVTTGVEKLFF | TGCAGCGTTTCCGTTACAACAGGGGTTGAAAAACTGTTTTTT
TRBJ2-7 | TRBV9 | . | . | CASSVGPDAGEQYF | TGTGCCAGCAGCGTAGGCCCCGACGCAGGGGAGCAGTACTTC
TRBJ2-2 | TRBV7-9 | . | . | CASSLVGVQAGELFF | TGTGCCAGCAGCCTAGTAGGGGTGCAGGCCGGGGAGCTGTTTTTT
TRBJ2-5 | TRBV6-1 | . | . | CASSDFPRGIGETQYF | TGTGCCAGCAGTGACTTCCCCCGCGGGATAGGGGAGACCCAGTACTTC
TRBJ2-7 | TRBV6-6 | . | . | CASSGLAQSSYEQYF | TGTGCCAGCAGTGGTCTAGCGCAGAGCTCCTACGAGCAGTACTTC
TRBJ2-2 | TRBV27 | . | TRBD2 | CASSRLPTSGSLTGELFF | TGTGCCAGCAGCCGCCTCCCCACTAGCGGGAGTCTGACCGGGGAGCTGTTTTTT
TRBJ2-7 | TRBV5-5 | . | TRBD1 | CASSFGVHRGIYEQYF | TGTGCCAGCAGCTTTGGAGTGCACAGGGGAATCTACGAGCAGTACTTC
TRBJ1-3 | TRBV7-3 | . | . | CARRRGNTIYF | TGTGCCAGGAGGCGTGGAAACACCATATATTTT
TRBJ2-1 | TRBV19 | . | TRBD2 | CASSISLAGFDNEQFF | TGTGCCAGTAGTATTTCACTAGCGGGATTTGATAATGAGCAGTTCTTC
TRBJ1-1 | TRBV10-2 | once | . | CASRGPGQNTEAFF | TGCGCCAGCAGGGGTCCGGGACAAAACACTGAAGCTTTCTTT